Sequencing of this TCR beta chain was carried out in a study of T cells after yellow fever vaccination. Overall study: Preparing low-cell-number fractions relied on SMART-Seq v4 Ultra Low Input.

Production of TCR cDNA was by 5'RACE template switching, which also added a universal primer site and UMIs. One entry per CDR3 protein results from TCRdb running MiXCR on the 5' RACE reads. The sample includes 200,000 to 300,000 distinct CDR3 sequences, more than 3.5% of them seen just once. Notes on the study in general: Among all clonotypes, a small share was observed in both CD4 and CD8 compartments. At about 97% for CD4 and 88% for CD8, most primary-vaccination clones showed up again after the booster.

This clonotype was picked up many times. The antigen is not known. Germline CDR1 SEHNR, CDR2 FQNEAQ (reference sequence). The CDR3 runs to 14 residues. Deletions cut 6 bases from V and 3 bases from J, with 13 bases between. This TCR came from a man between 18 and 29 years old who received the YFV17D yellow fever vaccine. The sample was PBMCs, taken 15 days after the yellow fever booster vaccination. This chain uses TRBV7-9 with TRBJ2-3; TRBD1 might be the D (7 bases). CDR3 nucleotides: TGTGCCAGCAGTCAGCAGGGGGGAACAGATACGCAGTATTTT. As protein: CASSQQGGTDTQYF.